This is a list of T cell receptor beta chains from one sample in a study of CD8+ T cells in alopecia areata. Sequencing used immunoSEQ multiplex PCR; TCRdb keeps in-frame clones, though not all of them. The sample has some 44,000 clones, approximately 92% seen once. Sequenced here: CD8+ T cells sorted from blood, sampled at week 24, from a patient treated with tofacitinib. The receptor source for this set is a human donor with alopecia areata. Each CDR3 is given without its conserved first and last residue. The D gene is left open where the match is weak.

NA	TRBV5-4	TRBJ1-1	ASSEGGMDTEAF
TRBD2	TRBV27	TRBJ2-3	ASSQRALAGPLIDTQY
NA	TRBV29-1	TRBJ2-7	SAGLFEGSYEQY
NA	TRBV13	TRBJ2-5	ASSFAGYQETQY
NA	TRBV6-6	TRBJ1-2	ASTGSPWGYT
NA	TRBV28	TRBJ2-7	ASKALEISYEQY
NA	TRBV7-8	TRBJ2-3	ASSLAGRRTDTQY
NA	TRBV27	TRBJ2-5	ASSLSIPQGGFETQY
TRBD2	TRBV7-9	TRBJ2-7	ASSFGSGGDYEQY
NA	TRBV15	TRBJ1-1	ATSRWPSGEDTEAF
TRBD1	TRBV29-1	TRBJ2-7	SVDQQGTYEQY
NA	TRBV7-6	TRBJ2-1	ASSPPNRALYNEQF
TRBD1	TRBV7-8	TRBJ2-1	ASSPWTGLDSYNEQF
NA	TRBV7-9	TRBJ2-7	ASSFRDGFSYEQY
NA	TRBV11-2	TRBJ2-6	ASSLGIRPGANVLT
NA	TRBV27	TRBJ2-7	ASSLHTPGTGNYEQY
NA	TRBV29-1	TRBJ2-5	SVPYREETQY
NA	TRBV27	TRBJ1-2	ASSWGGGDYGYT
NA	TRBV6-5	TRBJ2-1	ASSTGTRYNEQF
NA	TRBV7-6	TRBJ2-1	ASSLFLNEQF
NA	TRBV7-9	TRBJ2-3	ASSSGTSTDTQY
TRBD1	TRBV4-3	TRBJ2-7	ASSPGTGGTYEQY
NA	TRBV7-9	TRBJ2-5	ASSDAQGPQETQY
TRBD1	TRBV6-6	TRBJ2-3	ASSGRDRQADTQY
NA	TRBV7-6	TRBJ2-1	ASTGTYNEQF
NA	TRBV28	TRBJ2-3	ASSSGGGATDTQY
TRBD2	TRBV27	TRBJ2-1	ASSLIAGLNEQF
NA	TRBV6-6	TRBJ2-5	ASRSGRQETQY
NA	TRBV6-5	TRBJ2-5	ASSYGWDRETQY
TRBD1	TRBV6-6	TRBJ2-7	ASGDRGSYEQY
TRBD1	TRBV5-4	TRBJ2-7	ASSLGQGGSYEQY
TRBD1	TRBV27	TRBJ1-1	ASSRTGRTEAF